The clone carrying this TCR beta chain was counted at least ten times. No antigen is known for it. The data are from a study of blood T cells in healthy people across ages. CDR3 length equals 11 residues. Germline CDR1 is ENHRY and CDR2 is SYGVKD. V dropped 4 bases and J dropped 6 bases, with 7 bases sitting between them. There were at least 5 micrograms of total RNA extracted from every sample. Study-level points and caveats: Long-lived donors had more naive CD4+ cells and higher diversity than aged donors.

Using a J-beta primer mix together with a sample-barcoded 5' primer, a second PCR was run for about 7 to 12 cycles. Unique molecular identifiers of 12 random nucleotides labeled each cDNA. Every sample gave at least 2.5 million paired-end reads containing CDR3. MiXCR, applied by TCRdb to the 5' RACE reads, yields one record per CDR3 protein. The sample lists about 1.8 million distinct CDR3 sequences, around half occurring once. Sequenced: blood. The TCR comes from a woman in her 40s in good health. The J gene is TRBJ2-7, the V gene TRBV10-3; D not certain. CDR3 residues: CAISVGSEQYF. For the CDR3, the DNA is TGTGCCATCAGTGTTGGTAGCGAGCAGTACTTC.